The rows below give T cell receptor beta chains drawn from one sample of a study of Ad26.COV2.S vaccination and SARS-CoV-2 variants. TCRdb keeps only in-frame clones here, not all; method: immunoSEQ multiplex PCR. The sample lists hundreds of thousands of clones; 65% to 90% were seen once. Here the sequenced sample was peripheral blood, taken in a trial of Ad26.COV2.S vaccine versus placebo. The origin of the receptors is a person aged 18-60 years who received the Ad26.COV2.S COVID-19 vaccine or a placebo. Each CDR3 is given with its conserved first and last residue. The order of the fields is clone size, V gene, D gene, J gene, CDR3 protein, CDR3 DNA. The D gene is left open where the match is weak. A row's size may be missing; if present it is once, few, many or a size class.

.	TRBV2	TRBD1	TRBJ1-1	CASMRPQGGTANTEAFF	TGTGCCAGCATGAGGCCACAGGGGGGAACCGCGAACACTGAAGCTTTCTTT
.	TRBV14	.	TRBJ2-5	CASSQDTVQETQYF	TGTGCCAGCAGCCAAGATACAGTTCAAGAGACCCAGTACTTC
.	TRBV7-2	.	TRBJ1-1	CASSPVAVRGTEAFF	TGTGCCAGCAGCCCGGTGGCAGTCCGAGGGACTGAAGCTTTCTTT
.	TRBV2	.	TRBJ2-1	CASSERSGNEQFF	TGTGCCAGCAGTGAAAGGAGCGGTAATGAGCAGTTCTTC
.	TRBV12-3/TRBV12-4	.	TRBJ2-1	CASSGQTYNEQFF	TGTGCCAGCAGCGGACAGACCTACAATGAGCAGTTCTTC
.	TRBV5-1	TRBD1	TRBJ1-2	CASSPDRDYGYTF	TGCGCCAGCAGCCCTGACAGGGACTATGGCTACACCTTC
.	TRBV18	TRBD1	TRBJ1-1	CASSLGQGNTEAFF	TGTGCCAGCTCACTGGGACAGGGAAACACTGAAGCTTTCTTT
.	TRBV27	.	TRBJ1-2	CASSQPGGLGGYTF	TGTGCCAGCAGCCAACCCGGGGGTCTAGGTGGCTACACCTTC
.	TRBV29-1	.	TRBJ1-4	CSVLRGGEKLFF	TGCAGCGTTCTTAGGGGCGGTGAAAAACTGTTTTTT
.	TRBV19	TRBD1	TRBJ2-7	CASSIGQGAYEQYF	TGTGCCAGTAGTATAGGACAGGGGGCCTACGAGCAGTACTTC
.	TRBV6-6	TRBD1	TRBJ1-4	CASSWDSVNEKLFF	TGTGCCAGCAGCTGGGACAGCGTTAATGAAAAACTGTTTTTT
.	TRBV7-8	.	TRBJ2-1	CASSSGVLNEQFF	TGTGCCAGCAGCTCCGGGGTCCTTAATGAGCAGTTCTTC
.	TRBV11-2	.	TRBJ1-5	CASRGDSNQPQHF	TGTGCCAGCAGAGGGGACAGCAATCAGCCCCAGCATTTT
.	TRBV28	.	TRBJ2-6	CASGELGSGANVLTF	TGTGCCAGCGGGGAGTTAGGCTCTGGGGCCAACGTCCTGACTTTC
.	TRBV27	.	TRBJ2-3	CASSMVYTDTQYF	TGTGCCAGTTCGATGGTTTATACAGATACGCAGTATTTT
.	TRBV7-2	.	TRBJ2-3	CASLGFGDPRTDTQYF	TGTGCCAGCCTCGGTTTTGGAGATCCCCGCACAGATACGCAGTATTTT
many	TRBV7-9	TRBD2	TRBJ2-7	CASSPPASGSYEQYF	TGTGCCAGCAGCCCCCCGGCTAGCGGGAGCTACGAGCAGTACTTC
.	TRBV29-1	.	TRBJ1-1	CSVEGRLNTEAFF	TGCAGCGTTGAAGGTAGATTGAACACTGAAGCTTTCTTT
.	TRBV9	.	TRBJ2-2	CASSGGPSNTGELFF	TGTGCCAGCAGCGGAGGTCCCTCGAACACCGGGGAGCTGTTTTTT
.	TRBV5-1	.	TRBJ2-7	CASSLAGIPSYEQYF	TGCGCCAGCAGCTTGGCTGGCATACCGTCCTACGAGCAGTACTTC
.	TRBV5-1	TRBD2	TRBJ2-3	CASSLVASGGTDTQYF	TGCGCCAGCAGCTTGGTGGCTAGCGGGGGCACAGATACGCAGTATTTT
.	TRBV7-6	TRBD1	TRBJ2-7	CASSLGPGTGSEQYF	TGTGCCAGCAGCCTCGGTCCCGGGACAGGGTCCGAGCAGTACTTC
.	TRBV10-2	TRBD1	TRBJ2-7	CASSRPGTGIEQYF	TGCGCCAGCAGTCGCCCCGGGACAGGTATCGAGCAGTACTTC
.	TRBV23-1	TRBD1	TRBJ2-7	CASSHPDGQGWGYEQYF	TGCGCCAGCAGTCACCCTGACGGACAGGGATGGGGCTACGAGCAGTACTTC
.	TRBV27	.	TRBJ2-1	CAIRSYNEQFF	TGTGCCATTCGCTCCTACAATGAGCAGTTCTTC
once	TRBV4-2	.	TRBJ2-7	CASSQATFTNYEQYF	TGTGCCAGCAGCCAAGCGACGTTCACCAACTACGAGCAGTACTTC
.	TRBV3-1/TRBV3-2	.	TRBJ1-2	CASSQDTGGYTF	TGTGCCAGCAGCCAAGATACAGGTGGCTACACCTTC
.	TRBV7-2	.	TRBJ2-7	CASSLSIVDEQYF	TGTGCCAGCAGCTTGAGCATTGTTGACGAGCAGTACTTC
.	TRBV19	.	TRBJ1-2	CASSNSRNLLRGYTF	TGTGCCAGTAGTAACTCACGAAATTTACTGCGGGGTTACACCTTC
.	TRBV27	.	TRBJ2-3	CASSPKGVRATPTDTQYF	TGTGCCAGCAGTCCTAAAGGTGTCCGGGCCACCCCCACAGATACGCAGTATTTT
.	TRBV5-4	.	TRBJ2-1	CASSLSGNNEQFF	TGTGCCAGCAGCTTGTCAGGCAACAATGAGCAGTTCTTC
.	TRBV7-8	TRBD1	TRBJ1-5	CASSSDRVPNQPQHF	TGTGCCAGCAGCTCCGACAGGGTCCCCAATCAGCCCCAGCATTTT
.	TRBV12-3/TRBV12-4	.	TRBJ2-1	CASSLVTDNEQFF	TGTGCCAGCAGTTTAGTCACGGACAATGAGCAGTTCTTC
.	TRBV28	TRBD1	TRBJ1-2	CASSKRTGIGYTF	TGTGCCAGCAGCAAACGGACAGGGATAGGCTACACCTTC
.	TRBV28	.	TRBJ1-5	CASSLIDIYSNQPQHF	TGTGCCAGCAGTTTGATTGATATCTATAGCAATCAGCCCCAGCATTTT
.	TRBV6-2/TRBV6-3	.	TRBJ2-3	CASSWTTGVPTDTQYF	TGTGCCAGCAGTTGGACGACAGGTGTTCCTACAGATACGCAGTATTTT
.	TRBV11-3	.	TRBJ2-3	CASSTGNFNTQYF	TGTGCCAGCAGCACCGGGAATTTCAATACGCAGTATTTT
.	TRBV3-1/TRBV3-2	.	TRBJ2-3	CASSQVMDTQYF	TGTGCCAGCAGCCAAGTGATGGATACGCAGTATTTT
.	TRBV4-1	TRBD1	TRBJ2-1	CASSQGDRDYNEQFF	TGCGCCAGCAGCCAAGGGGACAGGGACTACAATGAGCAGTTCTTC
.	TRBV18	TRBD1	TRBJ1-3	CASSEGAATGNTIYF	TGTGCCAGCTCAGAGGGGGCGGCAACTGGAAACACCATATATTTT
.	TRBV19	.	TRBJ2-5	CASSIEQAETQYF	TGTGCCAGTAGTATAGAACAGGCGGAGACCCAGTACTTC
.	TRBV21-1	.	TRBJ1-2	CASSNRKDDGYTF	TGTGCCAGCAGCAATAGGAAGGATGATGGCTACACCTTC
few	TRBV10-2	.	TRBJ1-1	CASSVAAEAFF	TGCGCCAGCAGTGTAGCCGCTGAAGCTTTCTTT
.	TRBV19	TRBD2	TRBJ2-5	CASSQGGSQETQYF	TGTGCCAGTAGTCAGGGCGGGAGCCAAGAGACCCAGTACTTC
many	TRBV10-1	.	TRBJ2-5	CASSERRGETQYF	TGCGCCAGCAGTGAGCGGAGGGGAGAGACCCAGTACTTC
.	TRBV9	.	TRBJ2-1	CASSVSPGGVTYEQFF	TGTGCCAGCAGCGTCTCCCCGGGCGGGGTAACGTATGAGCAGTTCTTC
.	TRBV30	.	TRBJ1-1	CAWSWEGTEAFF	TGTGCCTGGAGTTGGGAGGGGACTGAAGCTTTCTTT
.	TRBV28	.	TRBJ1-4	CASGTGKLFF	TGTGCTTCCGGGACTGGGAAACTGTTTTTT